This TCR beta chain was identified during a study of blood T cell repertoires in COVID-19. Study information: T cells, B-cell-depleted T cells, or PBMCs provided the cDNA or gDNA that served as material.

V shed 6 bases and J shed 8 bases, with 16 bases lying between them. Germline CDR1 is SQVTM and CDR2 is ANQGSEA. This CDR3 comprises 12 residues. The protocol was immunoSEQ multiplex PCR, while the TCRdb copy is restricted to in-frame clones and leaves out a portion. The sample shows 450,000 or so clones, around 90% of them seen only once. Sequencing was done on a sample of PBMCs or T cells enriched from blood (not recorded which). V gene TRBV29-1 combines with J gene TRBJ1-2; no clear D. This sequence originates from a man younger than 35 who had recovered from COVID-19. CDR3 bases: TGCAGCGTCAGGATTACATATGGCGGCTACACCTTC. Translated, it gives CSVRITYGGYTF. Supplemented by reference TRBV29-1 and TRBJ1-2, the full variable domain reads SAVISQKPSRDICQRGTSLTIQCQVDSQVTMMFWYRQQPGQSLTLIATANQGSEATYESGFVIDKFPISRPNLTFSTLTVSNMSPEDSSIYLCSVRITYGGYTFGSGTRLTVV.